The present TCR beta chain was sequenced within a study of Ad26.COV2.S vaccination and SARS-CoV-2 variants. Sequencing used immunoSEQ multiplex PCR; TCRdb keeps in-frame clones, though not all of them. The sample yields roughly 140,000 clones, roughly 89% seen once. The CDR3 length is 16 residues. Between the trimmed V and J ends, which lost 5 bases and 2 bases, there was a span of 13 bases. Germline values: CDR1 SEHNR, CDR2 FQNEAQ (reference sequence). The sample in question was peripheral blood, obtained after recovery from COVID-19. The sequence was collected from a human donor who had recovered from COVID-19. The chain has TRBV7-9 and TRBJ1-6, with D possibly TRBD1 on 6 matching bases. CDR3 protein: CASSRTGFAYNSPLHF. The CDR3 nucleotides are TGTGCCAGCAGCCGAACAGGGTTCGCCTATAATTCACCCCTCCACTTT.